This T cell receptor beta chain was profiled in a study of CD8+CD57+ T cells in acquired aplastic anemia. Study background: Sorted CD4+ and CD8+ cells yielded DNA averaging around 3.2 ug. Healthy donors yielded 9 million to 14 million CD4+ cell reads on average. Findings and caveats of the study: There were some 30 CD8+ CDR3 sequences that occurred in both patients and controls.

Trimming cost V 0 bases and J 2 bases, with 15 bases left between them. The CDR3 totals 17 residues. In germline, CDR1 is LNHNV, CDR2 YYDKDF (reference sequence). The use of genomic DNA as template underpinned the TCR beta VDJ and CDR3 profiling. A single record per CDR3 protein comes from TCRdb applying MiXCR to the reads. The sample yields a few hundred thousand distinct CDR3 sequences, around 60% seen once. Regarding this clonotype: What it recognizes is unknown.

The chain has TRBV15 and TRBJ2-3, with D perhaps TRBD1 or TRBD2 (5 bases each). This TCR derives from a human donor in good health. The specimen sequenced was sorted CD4+, CD8+, or CD8+CD57+ T cells (not recorded which) from PBMCs. The CDR3 protein is CATSRDRNLGDTDTQYF. In DNA, the CDR3 is TGTGCCACCAGCAGAGACCGAAATTTGGGGGACACAGATACGCAGTATTTT.